This passage covers 12 T cell receptor beta chains from one sample sequenced in a study of Graves' ophthalmopathy and Graves' hyperthyroidism. Amplification of TCR beta CDR3 regions used RNA transcripts. First-round RT-PCR with HTBI primers preceded a second-round multiplex PCR. TCRdb called the multiplex PCR reads again in MiXCR, with one record for every CDR3 protein. In the table there are over a million distinct CDR3 sequences, less than 45% of which are singletons. The sequenced material came from peripheral blood or thyroid tissue (not recorded which). The receptors originated from an adult man with Graves' hyperthyroidism.

The table lists this clonotype with many counts. This sequence joins TRBV7-8 and TRBJ1-2, with D uncertain. Germline CDR1 and CDR2: SGHVS and FQNEAQ. The length of the CDR3 is 14 residues. Trimming shortened V by 1 base and J by 4 bases, and 10 bases separated the two germline ends. This CDR3 is CASSLDTTTYGYTF. The CDR3 bases are TGTGCCAGCAGCTTAGATACGACAACCTATGGCTACACCTTC.

The V and J genes are TRBV7-3 and TRBJ1-5; D unclear. The CDR3 loop spans 13 amino acids. Trimming shortened V by 1 base and J by 11 bases, and 12 bases separated the two germline ends. Germline-derived CDR1 and CDR2 are SGHTA and FQGTGA. The chain's CDR3 is CASSLNRLETQHF. In nucleotides, the CDR3 is TGTGCCAGCAGCTTAAACCGGTTGGAGACCCAGCATTTT.

The chain links TRBV2 to TRBJ2-7, with D perhaps being TRBD1 or TRBD2 (5 bases each). Germline CDR1 SNHLY, CDR2 FYNNEI. Trimming removed 7 bases at V and 2 bases at J, with 12 bases between. The length of the CDR3 is 13 residues. Written as DNA, the CDR3 is TGTGCCAGCACGGGGCAGTCCGCCTACGAGCAGTACTTC. It specifies CASTGQSAYEQYF.

This clonotype appeared many times. The chain is built from TRBV3-1 and TRBJ1-1; no reliable D call. With 1 base removed from V and 1 base from J, the gap between germline ends came to 7 bases. Germline CDR1 LGHDT, CDR2 YNNKEL (reference sequence). CDR3 size: 14 residues. The CDR3 sequence is CASSQGPTNTEAFF. As DNA, the CDR3 is TGTGCCAGCAGCCAAGGACCTACGAACACTGAAGCTTTCTTT. The variable domain in full, completed from reference TRBV3-1 and TRBJ1-1, reads DTAVSQTPKYLVTQMGNDKSIKCEQNLGHDTMYWYKQDSKKFLKIMFSYNNKELIINETVPNRFSPKSPDKAHLNLHINSLELGDSAVYFCASSQGPTNTEAFFGQGTRLTVV.

Turning to this clonotype: A much bigger clone sits one base away, suggesting this may be a read error. The CDR3 nucleotides are TGTGCCAGCAGCTTCGGGAAGGTAGTGGACTATGGCCACACCTTC. The encoded protein is CASSFGKVVDYGHTF. The rearrangement joins TRBV7-9 to TRBJ1-2; the D is unclear. This CDR3 contains 15 residues. Germline assignment: CDR1 SEHNR and CDR2 FQNEAQ (reference sequence).

In regard to this clonotype: This may be a read error: a much more frequent sequence differs by one nucleotide. The rearrangement links TRBV29-1 to TRBJ2-7, with D tentatively TRBD2 (5 bases). The CDR3 contains 14 residues. The germline CDR1 and CDR2 sequences are SQVTM and ANQGSEA. V was trimmed by 7 bases and J by 3 bases, leaving 19 bases between them. CDR3 in DNA: TGCAGCGCTGGAAAGTTCGGGGAGCTCTACGAGCAGTACTTC. It encodes CSAGKFGELYEQYF.

This clonotype has a count of ten or more. This chain joins TRBV5-8 and TRBJ1-6, with D possibly TRBD1 on 6 matching bases. The CDR3 length is 17 residues. Trimming cost V 4 bases and J 7 bases, with 21 bases left between them. Germline assignment: CDR1 SGHTS and CDR2 YDEGEE. CDR3 loop: CASSPINGQLGNSPLHF. The DNA of the CDR3 is TGTGCCAGCAGCCCCATAAACGGACAGCTTGGCAATTCACCCCTCCACTTT.

For this clonotype: A much bigger clone sits one base away, suggesting this may be a read error. The CDR3 DNA reads TGTGCCAGCAGCTTAGGAGCTAGCGGGCGGACCCAGTACTTC. It translates to CASSLGASGRTQYF. The V gene is TRBV7-8, the J gene TRBJ2-5, with TRBD2 matching 8 bases. After removal of 1 base from V and 7 bases from J, the junction contained 5 bases not matched to a gene. The V gene's germline CDR1 is SGHVS and CDR2 FQNEAQ. The CDR3 is 14 residues long. Full variable domain (missing parts from reference TRBV7-8 and TRBJ2-5): GAGVSQSPRYKVAKRGQDVALRCDPISGHVSLFWYQQALGQGPEFLTYFQNEAQLDKSGLPSDRFFAERPEGSVSTLKIQRTQQEDSAVYLCASSLGASGRTQYFGPGTRLLVL.

A remark on this clonotype: At one end the junction does not follow the germline gene, possibly because of a read error. The chain uses TRBV7-9 and TRBJ1-1; a weak D match, TRBD1 (6 bases). The CDR3 contains 16 residues. The germline CDR1 and CDR2 sequences are SEHNR and FQNEAQ (reference sequence). CDR3 coding DNA: TGCGCCAGCAGCCAAAGAACCGGGACATTGAACACTGAAGCTTTCTTT. Translating it yields CASSQRTGTLNTEAFF.

Concerning this clonotype: Being one base from a much bigger clone, this may be a read error. The chain combines TRBV11-2 with TRBJ2-7, with 7 bases lining up with TRBD2. Germline V gives CDR1 SGHAT, CDR2 FQNNGV. There are 16 residues in the CDR3. Trimming took 5 bases from V and 3 from J; bases not matched to a gene: 13. The CDR3 DNA follows: TGTGCCAGCAGCGGAGCCGGGACTACGCCTTACTACGAGCAGTACTTC. Its translation is CASSGAGTTPYYEQYF.

In this sample, this clonotype turned up many times. The rearrangement links TRBV20-1 to TRBJ1-2, with no clear D. The CDR3 consists of 11 residues. Germline V gene lookup returns CDR1 DFQATT and CDR2 SNEGSKA (reference sequence). Trimming shortened V by 1 base and J by 5 bases, and 5 bases separated the two germline ends. CDR3: CSARGEYGYTF. As DNA, the CDR3 is TGCAGTGCTAGAGGCGAATATGGCTACACCTTC.

This clonotype was picked up a small number of times. The rearrangement joins TRBV27 to TRBJ1-1, with D possibly TRBD1 on 6 matching bases. V lost 10 bases and J 0 bases, leaving 12 bases between the germline ends. CDR1 and CDR2 from the germline V gene are MNHEY and SMNVEV (reference sequence). This CDR3 contains 13 residues. The CDR3 nucleotides are TGTGCCACCGGACAGAACATGAACACTGAAGCTTTCTTT. This codes for CATGQNMNTEAFF.